A selection of T cell receptor beta chains follows, all from one sample in a study of blood T cell repertoires in COVID-19. Using immunoSEQ multiplex PCR, the repertoire was profiled, and TCRdb retains in-frame clones only, with some absent. In the table there are 250,000 or so clones, about nine tenths of which are singletons. Sequencing was done on a sample of peripheral blood. These receptors were taken from a woman between 25 and 40 years old with active or convalescent COVID-19. CDR3s include the opening cysteine and the closing phenylalanine or tryptophan. The order of the fields is D gene, clone size, V gene, J gene, CDR3 DNA, CDR3 protein. The D gene is left open where the match is weak. Some rows have no size entry. The others give once, few or many, or a class for an expanded clone.

.	.	TRBV18	TRBJ2-7	TGTGCCAGCTCACCACCCGGGACAATATACGAGCAGTACTTC	CASSPPGTIYEQYF
.	.	TRBV30	TRBJ1-1	TGTGCCTGGAGTAACCGACAAGCCTCGAACACTGAAGCTTTCTTT	CAWSNRQASNTEAFF
.	.	TRBV20-1	TRBJ1-1	TGCAGTGCCCCAGGGGACGCTGAAGCTTTCTTT	CSAPGDAEAFF
.	.	TRBV27	TRBJ1-1	TGTGCCAGCAGTTCTGGGGAGATGAACACTGAAGCTTTCTTT	CASSSGEMNTEAFF
TRBD1	few	TRBV30	TRBJ1-4	TGTGCCTCCAACCTCCGGGACAGGGAAAAACTGTTTTTT	CASNLRDREKLFF
TRBD1	.	TRBV14	TRBJ1-2	TGTGCCAGCAGCTACGACAGGGGGCGAGATGGCTACACCTTC	CASSYDRGRDGYTF
.	once	TRBV28	TRBJ1-1	TGTGCCAGCATCCTCAGGGAGGATACTGAAGCTTTCTTT	CASILREDTEAFF
TRBD2	.	TRBV7-2	TRBJ2-2	TGTGCCAGCAGCTTTTCTAGCGGGGGTGGCACCGGGGAGCTGTTTTTT	CASSFSSGGGTGELFF
.	.	TRBV6-4	TRBJ1-6	TGTGCCAGCAGTGAAGGGGCGAATTCACCCCTCCACTTT	CASSEGANSPLHF
.	.	TRBV7-3	TRBJ1-1	TGTGCCAGCAGCTTTAAAGGGGCCACTGAAGCTTTCTTT	CASSFKGATEAFF
TRBD2	.	TRBV6-2/TRBV6-3	TRBJ2-7	TGTGCCAGCAGTTCCACTCCCACCGGGACTAGCGGGGCGGGCCACGAGCAGTACTTC	CASSSTPTGTSGAGHEQYF
TRBD1	.	TRBV11-3	TRBJ1-3	TGTGCCAGCAGCCATTCCGGGACAGGCGGAAACACCATATATTTT	CASSHSGTGGNTIYF
TRBD1	.	TRBV6-2/TRBV6-3	TRBJ1-2	TGTGCCAGCAGCCTCGGGACAGGGGTGGTCGGTCGCTATGGCTACACCTTC	CASSLGTGVVGRYGYTF
.	once	TRBV11-2	TRBJ2-1	TGTGCCAGCAGCGCCTCCGGGACTCCCCTCTTCTTC	CASSASGTPLFF
.	few	TRBV6-2/TRBV6-3	TRBJ2-5	TGTGCCAGCAGTTACGACTACGGGAAAGAGACCCAGTACTTC	CASSYDYGKETQYF
.	once	TRBV7-9	TRBJ2-7	TGTGCCAGCAGCTCCCCCGGGGGTGGCGGGGCCCTCTACGAGCAGTACTTC	CASSSPGGGGALYEQYF
.	.	TRBV9	TRBJ1-2	TGTGCCAGCAGTGTAGAGGACAAGGGCTATGGCTACACCTTC	CASSVEDKGYGYTF
.	.	TRBV30	TRBJ1-1	TGTGCCTGGGCGGGGTCGTCGATGAACACTGAAGCTTTCTTT	CAWAGSSMNTEAFF
TRBD2	.	TRBV4-1	TRBJ2-1	TGCGCCAGCAGCCAAGTACTAGCGGGGGGAGCCTACAATGAGCAGTTCTTC	CASSQVLAGGAYNEQFF
.	few	TRBV2	TRBJ1-5	TGTGCCAGTGGCGGCGGTTGGGGCAATCAGCCCCAGCATTTT	CASGGGWGNQPQHF
.	once	TRBV5-1	TRBJ2-7	TGCGCCAGCAGCTTGGGGCAGGGTGACTACGAGCAGTACTTC	CASSLGQGDYEQYF
.	.	TRBV9	TRBJ1-6	TGTGCCAGCAGCGTAGGAGGGTCGAATTCACCCCTCCACTTT	CASSVGGSNSPLHF
.	.	TRBV5-4	TRBJ1-2	TGTGCCAGCAGCTTGGGAGAGACAGCCCGCCTCTATGGCTACACCTTC	CASSLGETARLYGYTF
.	.	TRBV3-1/TRBV3-2	TRBJ2-5	TGTGCCAGCAGCCAGACACAAGAGACCCAGTACTTC	CASSQTQETQYF
.	once	TRBV24-1	TRBJ1-2	TGTGCCACCAGTGGGCCAGGGGAAAACTATGGCTACACCTTC	CATSGPGENYGYTF
.	.	TRBV7-2	TRBJ1-1	TGTGCCAGCAGCCCTACTTACAGGGTGAGCGACACTGAAGCTTTCTTT	CASSPTYRVSDTEAFF
.	.	TRBV19	TRBJ2-7	TGTGCCAGTAGACCCGAAAGGAGCTCCTACGAGCAGTACTTC	CASRPERSSYEQYF
.	.	TRBV6-2/TRBV6-3	TRBJ2-4	TGTGCCAGCAGTTACCCGACAGTAGCCAAAAACATTCAGTACTTC	CASSYPTVAKNIQYF
.	once	TRBV27	TRBJ2-2	TGTGCCGCCCGACAGGCAGCCACCGGGGAGCTGTTTTTT	CAARQAATGELFF
TRBD2	.	TRBV10-2	TRBJ2-7	TGCGCCAGTAGCGGGGCCAGCTCCTACGAGCAGTACTTC	CASSGASSYEQYF
.	.	TRBV6-5	TRBJ1-4	TGTGCCAGCAGTCCTGGCCCCGCAACTAATGAAAAACTGTTTTTT	CASSPGPATNEKLFF
.	.	TRBV2	TRBJ1-4	TGTGCCAGCAAGGTTCAGGGGGAAAAACTGTTTTTT	CASKVQGEKLFF
.	.	TRBV6-2/TRBV6-3	TRBJ2-5	TGTGCCAGCAGTTACCCGGGACTTTCCAACTTC	CASSYPGLSNF